The TCR beta chain under discussion was sequenced for a study of T cell responses to AZD1222 COVID-19 vaccine. Notes on the study in general: Researchers report vaccine-associated CD4 TCRs spanning spike, with dominance at 160-218 and 743-854. Possibly, clonal diversity was underestimated; donors were largely white British and included more females. At baseline, seropositivity was found in only 6 or 7 AZD1222 recipients.

Notes on this clone: Its antigen remains unknown.

Only in-frame clones appear in the TCRdb table, and some are missing; sequencing was by immunoSEQ multiplex PCR. In the table there are about 150,000 clones, roughly nine tenths of which are singletons. The CDR3 consists of 14 residues. The germline V gene has CDR1 MNHNY and CDR2 SVGAGI (reference sequence). V lost 4 bases and J lost 2; bases outside the gene matches: 1. Here the sequenced sample was peripheral blood, taken on day 0 of AZD1222 vaccination. The gene calls are TRBV6-6 and TRBJ1-5; 8 bases map to TRBD1. The sequence was collected from an adult in good health. The CDR3 protein is CASSWGQGNQPQHF. CDR3 sequence (DNA): TGTGCCAGCAGTTGGGGACAGGGCAATCAGCCCCAGCATTTT.